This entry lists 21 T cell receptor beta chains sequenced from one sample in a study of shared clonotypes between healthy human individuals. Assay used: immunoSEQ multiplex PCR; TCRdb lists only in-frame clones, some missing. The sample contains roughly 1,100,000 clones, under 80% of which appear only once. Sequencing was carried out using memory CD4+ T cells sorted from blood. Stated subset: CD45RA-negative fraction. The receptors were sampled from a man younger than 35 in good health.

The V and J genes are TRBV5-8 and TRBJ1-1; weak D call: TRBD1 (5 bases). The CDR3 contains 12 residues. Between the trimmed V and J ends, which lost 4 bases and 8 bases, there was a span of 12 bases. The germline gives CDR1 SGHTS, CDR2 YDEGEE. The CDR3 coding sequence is TGTGCCAGCAGCCTGGGACCCGGGGAAGCTTTCTTT. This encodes CASSLGPGEAFF.

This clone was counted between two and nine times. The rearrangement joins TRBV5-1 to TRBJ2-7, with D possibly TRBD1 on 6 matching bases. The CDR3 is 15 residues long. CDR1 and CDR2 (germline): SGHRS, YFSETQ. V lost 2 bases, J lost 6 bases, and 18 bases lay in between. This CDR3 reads CASSFLQGPLAEQYF. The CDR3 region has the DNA TGCGCCAGCAGCTTCTTACAGGGCCCCCTCGCCGAGCAGTACTTC.

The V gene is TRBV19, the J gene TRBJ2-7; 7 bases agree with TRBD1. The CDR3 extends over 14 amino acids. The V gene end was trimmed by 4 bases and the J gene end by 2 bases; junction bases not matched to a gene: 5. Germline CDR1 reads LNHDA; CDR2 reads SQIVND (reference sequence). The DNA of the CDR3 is TGTGCCAGTAGTACCGACAGGGTCCCCTACGAGCAGTACTTC. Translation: CASSTDRVPYEQYF.

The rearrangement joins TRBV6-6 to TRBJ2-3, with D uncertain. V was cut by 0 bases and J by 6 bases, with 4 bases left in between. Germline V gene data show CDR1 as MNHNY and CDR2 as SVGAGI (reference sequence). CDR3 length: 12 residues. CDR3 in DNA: TGTGCCAGCAGTTACTCGATTGATACGCAGTATTTT. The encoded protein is CASSYSIDTQYF.

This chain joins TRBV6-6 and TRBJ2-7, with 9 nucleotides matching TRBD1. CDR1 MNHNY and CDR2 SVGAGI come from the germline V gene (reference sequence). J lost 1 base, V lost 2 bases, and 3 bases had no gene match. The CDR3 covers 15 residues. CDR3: CASSYVQGASYEQYF. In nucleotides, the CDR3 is TGTGCCAGCAGTTACGTACAGGGGGCATCCTACGAGCAGTACTTC.

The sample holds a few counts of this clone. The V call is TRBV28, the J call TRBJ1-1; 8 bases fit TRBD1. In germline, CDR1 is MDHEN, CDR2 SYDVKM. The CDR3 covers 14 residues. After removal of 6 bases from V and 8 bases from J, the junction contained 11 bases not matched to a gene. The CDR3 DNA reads TGTGCCAGCAGACTTCAGGGGGCGTACAAGGAAGCTTTCTTT. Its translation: CASRLQGAYKEAFF.

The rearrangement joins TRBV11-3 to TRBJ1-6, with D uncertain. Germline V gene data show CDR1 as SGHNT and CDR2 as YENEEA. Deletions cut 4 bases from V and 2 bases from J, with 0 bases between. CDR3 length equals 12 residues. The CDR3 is CASSSYNSPLHF. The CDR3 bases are TGTGCCAGCAGCTCCTATAATTCACCCCTCCACTTT.

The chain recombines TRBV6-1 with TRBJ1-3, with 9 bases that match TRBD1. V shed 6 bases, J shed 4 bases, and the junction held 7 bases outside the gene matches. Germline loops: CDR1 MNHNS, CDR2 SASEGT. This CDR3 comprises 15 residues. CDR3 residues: CASSKPGTGGNTIYF. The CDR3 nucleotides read TGTGCCAGCAGCAAACCCGGGACAGGGGGAAACACCATATATTTT.

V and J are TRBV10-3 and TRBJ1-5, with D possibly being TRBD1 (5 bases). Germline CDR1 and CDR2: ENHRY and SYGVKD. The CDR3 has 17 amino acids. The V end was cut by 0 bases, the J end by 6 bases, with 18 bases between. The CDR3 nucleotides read TGTGCCATCAGTGAGTCGAAAGGGCAGGGCGGTACTCAGCCCCAGCATTTT. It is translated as CAISESKGQGGTQPQHF.

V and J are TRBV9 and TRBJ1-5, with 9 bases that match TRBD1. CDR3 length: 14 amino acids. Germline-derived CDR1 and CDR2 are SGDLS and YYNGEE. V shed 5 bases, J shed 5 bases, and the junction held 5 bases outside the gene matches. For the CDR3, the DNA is TGTGCCAGCAGTCCCGGGACAGGGTATCAGCCCCAGCATTTT. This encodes CASSPGTGYQPQHF.

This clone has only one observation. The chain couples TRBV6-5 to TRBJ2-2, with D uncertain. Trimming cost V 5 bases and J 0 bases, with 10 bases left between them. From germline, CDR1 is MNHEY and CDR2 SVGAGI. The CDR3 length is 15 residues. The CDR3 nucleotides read TGTGCCAGCAGTCAGGATTCCGCGAACACCGGGGAGCTGTTTTTT. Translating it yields CASSQDSANTGELFF.

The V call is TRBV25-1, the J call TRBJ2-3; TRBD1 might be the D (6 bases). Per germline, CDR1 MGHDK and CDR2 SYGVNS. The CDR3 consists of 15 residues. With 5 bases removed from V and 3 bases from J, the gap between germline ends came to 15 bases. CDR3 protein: CASSLDSSKTDTQYF. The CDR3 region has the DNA TGTGCCAGCAGTCTGGACAGTTCGAAGACAGATACGCAGTATTTT.

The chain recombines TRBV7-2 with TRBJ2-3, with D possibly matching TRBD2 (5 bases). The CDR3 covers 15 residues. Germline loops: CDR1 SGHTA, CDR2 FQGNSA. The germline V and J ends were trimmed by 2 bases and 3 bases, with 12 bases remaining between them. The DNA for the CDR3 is TGTGCCAGCAGCTTAAGTAGTCTAGCTACAGATACGCAGTATTTT. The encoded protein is CASSLSSLATDTQYF.

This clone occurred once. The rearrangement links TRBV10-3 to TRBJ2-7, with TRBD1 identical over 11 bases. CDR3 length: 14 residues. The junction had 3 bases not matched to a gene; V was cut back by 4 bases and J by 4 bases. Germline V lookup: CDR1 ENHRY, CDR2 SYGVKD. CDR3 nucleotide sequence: TGTGCCATCAGTGCCGGACAGGGGGCGTACGAGCAGTACTTC. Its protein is CAISAGQGAYEQYF.

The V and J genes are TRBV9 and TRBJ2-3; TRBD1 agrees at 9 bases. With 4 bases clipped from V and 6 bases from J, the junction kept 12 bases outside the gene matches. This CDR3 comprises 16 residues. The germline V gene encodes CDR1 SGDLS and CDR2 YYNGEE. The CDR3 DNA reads TGTGCCAGCAGCCCCATTTTGGGACAGGGTTTTGATACGCAGTATTTT. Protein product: CASSPILGQGFDTQYF.

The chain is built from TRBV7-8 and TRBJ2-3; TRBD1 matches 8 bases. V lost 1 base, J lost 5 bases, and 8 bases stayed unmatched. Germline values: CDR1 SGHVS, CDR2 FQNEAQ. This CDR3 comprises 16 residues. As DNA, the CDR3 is TGTGCCAGCAGCTTAGGTCAGGGGGCGCGTCAAGATACGCAGTATTTT. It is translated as CASSLGQGARQDTQYF.

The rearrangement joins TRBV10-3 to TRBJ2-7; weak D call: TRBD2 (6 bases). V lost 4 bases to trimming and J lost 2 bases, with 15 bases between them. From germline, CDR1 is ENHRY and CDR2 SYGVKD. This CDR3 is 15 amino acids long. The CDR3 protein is CAISGAEGLAYEQYF. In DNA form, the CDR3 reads TGTGCCATCAGTGGGGCTGAGGGACTGGCCTACGAGCAGTACTTC.

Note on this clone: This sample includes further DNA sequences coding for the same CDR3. The CDR3 DNA is TGTGCCAGCAGGGACCGGGGGATGAACACTGAAGCTTTCTTT. Translated: CASRDRGMNTEAFF. This rearrangement joins TRBV25-1 to TRBJ1-1, with D possibly matching TRBD1 (5 bases). This CDR3 is 14 amino acids long. The germline V gene encodes CDR1 MGHDK and CDR2 SYGVNS. V was shortened by 6 bases and J by 0 bases, with 11 bases between the two germline ends. The full variable domain, with the rest looked up from reference TRBV25-1 and TRBJ1-1, is EADIYQTPRYLVIGTGKKITLECSQTMGHDKMYWYQQDPGMELHLIHYSYGVNSTEKGDLSSESTVSRIRTEHFPLTLESARPSHTSQYLCASRDRGMNTEAFFGQGTRLTVV.

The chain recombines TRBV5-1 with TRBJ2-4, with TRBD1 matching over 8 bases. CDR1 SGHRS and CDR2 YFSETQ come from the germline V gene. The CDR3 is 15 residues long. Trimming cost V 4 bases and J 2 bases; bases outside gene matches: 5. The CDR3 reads CASSIGQGTKNIQYF. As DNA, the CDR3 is TGCGCCAGCAGCATCGGACAGGGAACCAAAAACATTCAGTACTTC.

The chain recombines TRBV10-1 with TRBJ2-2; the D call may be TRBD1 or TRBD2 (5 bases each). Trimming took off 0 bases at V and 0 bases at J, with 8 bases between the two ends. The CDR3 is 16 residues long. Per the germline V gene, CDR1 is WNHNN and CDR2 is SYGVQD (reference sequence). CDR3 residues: CASSESGPSNTGELFF. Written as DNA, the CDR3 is TGCGCCAGCAGTGAGTCGGGACCGTCGAACACCGGGGAGCTGTTTTTT.

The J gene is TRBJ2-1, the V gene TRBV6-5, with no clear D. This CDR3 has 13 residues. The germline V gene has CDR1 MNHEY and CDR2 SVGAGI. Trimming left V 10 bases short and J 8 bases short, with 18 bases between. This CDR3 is CATDPPRWDEQFF. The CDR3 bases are TGTGCCACAGACCCCCCAAGGTGGGATGAGCAGTTCTTC.